This T cell receptor (beta chain) was sequenced for a study of blood T cell repertoires in COVID-19. For the study at large: Sample material is recorded as cDNA or gDNA derived from T cells, B-cell-depleted T cells, or PBMCs.

The ends were cut back, 3 bases at V and 0 bases at J, with 12 bases in the middle. The CDR3 length is 16 residues. Germline-derived CDR1 and CDR2 are KGHSH and LQKENI. This table comes from immunoSEQ multiplex PCR, and its TCRdb copy is limited to in-frame clones, with some not included. The sample shows approximately 100,000 clones, over 75% of them seen only once. The TCR originated in a woman aged 50 to 65 with acute or convalescent COVID-19. Sequenced material: peripheral blood. The chain is built from TRBV18 and TRBJ2-1; unclear D gene. CDR3 region: CASSPVTAISYNEQFF. CDR3 in DNA: TGTGCCAGCTCACCGGTCACAGCAATCTCCTACAATGAGCAGTTCTTC.